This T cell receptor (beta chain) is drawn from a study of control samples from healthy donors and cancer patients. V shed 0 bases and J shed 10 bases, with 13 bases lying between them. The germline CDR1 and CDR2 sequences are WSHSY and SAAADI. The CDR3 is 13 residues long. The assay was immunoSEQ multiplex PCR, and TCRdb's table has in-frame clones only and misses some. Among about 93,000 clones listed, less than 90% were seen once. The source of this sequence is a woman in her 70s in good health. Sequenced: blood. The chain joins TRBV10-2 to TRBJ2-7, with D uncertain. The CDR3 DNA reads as TGCGCCAGCAGTGAGTCGACTGGGATTAGCCAGTACTTC. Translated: CASSESTGISQYF.